One and the same sample provided the 13 T cell receptor beta chains below, sequenced in a study of shared clonotypes between healthy human individuals (dated by TCRdb to the early 2020s). Receptor libraries were prepared by the immunoSEQ multiplex PCR assay. Here the immuneACCESS table is served through TCRdb, limited to in-frame sequences with V and J called. Missing clones are a known gap in these copies; in checked studies unresolved V genes cover under half, and the rest lacks a known reason. A total of 950,000 to 1,100,000 clones appear in this sample, more than 75% of them only once. Roughly 0.57% of the sample is in the top ten clones. The sample taken for sequencing was memory CD4+ T cells from PBMCs. The cell subset or site label here, explained by the study, means: CD45RA-negative fraction. The receptors were sampled from a man in his late teens or twenties in good health. Some clones in this sample may be carry-over from other donors' samples.

Notes on this clone: One base away lies a much larger clone, so this may be a sequencing read error. The same CDR3 arises from other DNA sequences in this sample as well. The chain has TRBV6-6 and TRBJ2-3, with D unresolved. Deletions cut 2 bases from V and 6 bases from J, with 3 bases between. This CDR3 spans 11 amino acids. Germline values: CDR1 MNHNY, CDR2 SVGAGI (reference sequence). CDR3 loop: CASSYVDTQYF. CDR3 in DNA: TGTGCCAGCAGTTACGTGGATACGCAGTATTTT.

The chain is built from TRBV28 and TRBJ2-1; 7 bases agree with TRBD1. The J segment lost 7 bases and the V segment lost 10 bases, leaving 7 bases of the junction unmatched. Germline CDR1 reads MDHEN; CDR2 reads SYDVKM. The CDR3 is 12 residues long. The CDR3 nucleotides are TGTGCCACCCTGACAGGGTTTAATGAGCAGTTCTTC. This translates into CATLTGFNEQFF.

V and J are TRBV7-8 and TRBJ1-1; TRBD1 agrees at 8 bases. This CDR3 is built from 16 residues. The J segment lost 4 bases and the V segment lost 5 bases, leaving 12 bases of the junction unmatched. Germline V gene lookup returns CDR1 SGHVS and CDR2 FQNEAQ. The CDR3 DNA reads as TGTGCCAGCAGCCCTCAGGGGGCAATTTTGGGCACTGAAGCTTTCTTT. This sequence encodes CASSPQGAILGTEAFF.

This chain links TRBV28 with TRBJ1-2, with D uncertain. Germline V gives CDR1 MDHEN, CDR2 SYDVKM. This CDR3 comprises 13 residues. Between the trimmed V and J ends, which lost 7 bases and 2 bases, there was a span of 11 bases. The CDR3 bases are TGTGCCAGCACCCTGGGTACCAACTATGGCTACACCTTC. Translated, it gives CASTLGTNYGYTF.

Remarks on this clone: The same CDR3 is also encoded by other DNA sequences in this sample. This chain uses TRBV2 with TRBJ2-7, with TRBD2 identical over 9 bases. Germline V gives CDR1 SNHLY, CDR2 FYNNEI. The length of the CDR3 is 12 residues. With 9 bases clipped from V and 7 bases from J, the junction kept 7 bases outside the gene matches. This CDR3 reads CASSGSGGEQYF. The CDR3 bases are TGTGCCAGTAGCGGGAGCGGGGGGGAGCAGTACTTC.

The chain carries TRBV6-1 and TRBJ1-5, with a weak D call TRBD1 (5 bases). The CDR3 is made up of 14 amino acids. Germline-derived CDR1 and CDR2 are MNHNS and SASEGT. The V and J ends lost 5 bases and 1 base respectively, with 9 bases between them. CDR3 nucleotides: TGTGCCAGCAGTATTCAGGGAAGCAATCAGCCCCAGCATTTT. Translating gives CASSIQGSNQPQHF.

This chain uses TRBV2 with TRBJ2-5, with D hard to call. Germline loops: CDR1 SNHLY, CDR2 FYNNEI. The CDR3 spans 14 residues. Trimming removed 3 bases at V and 1 base at J, with 9 bases between. CDR3 DNA sequence: TGTGCCAGCAGTGACCCCACAGCCCAAGAGACCCAGTACTTC. Translation gives CASSDPTAQETQYF.

A few counts support this clone. The gene calls are TRBV9 and TRBJ2-1; 11 nucleotides agree with TRBD2. V dropped 4 bases and J dropped 2; count of bases not matched to a gene: 2. The CDR3 loop spans 15 amino acids. The germline V gene encodes CDR1 SGDLS and CDR2 YYNGEE. CDR3 in amino acids: CASSSTSGTYNEQFF. The CDR3 bases are TGTGCCAGCAGCTCGACTAGCGGGACCTACAATGAGCAGTTCTTC.

Comments on this clone: The sample has other DNA sequences that encode this CDR3 too. This chain connects TRBV5-1 to TRBJ2-4, with D unclear. V lost 0 bases and J lost 0, with 4 bases in between. The CDR3 runs 14 residues. Germline CDR1 is SGHRS and CDR2 is YFSETQ. The DNA for the CDR3 is TGCGCCAGCAGCTTGGGCCTAGCCAAAAACATTCAGTACTTC. Its protein is CASSLGLAKNIQYF.

The CDR3 region has the DNA TGCGCCAGCAGCTTGGACGCCGTCTCTGGAAACACCATATATTTT. This translates into CASSLDAVSGNTIYF. The chain links TRBV5-1 to TRBJ1-3, with unresolved D. Trimming cost V 0 bases and J 0 bases, with 7 bases left between them. The CDR3 spans 15 residues. Germline CDR1 is SGHRS and CDR2 is YFSETQ.

CDR3 loop: CASSPVGGGMETQYF. The CDR3 DNA sequence: TGTGCCAGCAGCCCGGTAGGAGGAGGTATGGAGACCCAGTACTTC. V gene TRBV7-8 combines with J gene TRBJ2-5, with a possible D match to TRBD2 (5 bases). CDR1 and CDR2 from the germline V gene are SGHVS and FQNEAQ. The CDR3 runs 15 residues. The V end lost 5 bases, the J end lost 5 bases, and 18 bases lay between the germline ends.

In DNA form, the CDR3 reads TGTGCCAGCAGTAAGACCGCCAACTACGAGCAGTACTTC. It yields the protein CASSKTANYEQYF. The chain couples TRBV28 to TRBJ2-7, with unresolved D. Germline loops: CDR1 MDHEN, CDR2 SYDVKM. The CDR3 extends over 13 amino acids. Trimming took off 5 bases at V and 3 bases at J, with 11 bases between the two ends.

This clone was observed a single time. CDR3 protein: CASSENYVYYGYTF. Here the CDR3 DNA reads TGTGCCAGCAGTGAAAATTACGTCTACTATGGCTACACCTTC. The chain carries TRBV6-1 and TRBJ1-2; the D is unclear. This CDR3 has 14 residues. The V gene lost 2 bases and the J gene lost 3 bases, with 10 bases spanning the gap. CDR1 is MNHNS and CDR2 is SASEGT in the germline V gene.